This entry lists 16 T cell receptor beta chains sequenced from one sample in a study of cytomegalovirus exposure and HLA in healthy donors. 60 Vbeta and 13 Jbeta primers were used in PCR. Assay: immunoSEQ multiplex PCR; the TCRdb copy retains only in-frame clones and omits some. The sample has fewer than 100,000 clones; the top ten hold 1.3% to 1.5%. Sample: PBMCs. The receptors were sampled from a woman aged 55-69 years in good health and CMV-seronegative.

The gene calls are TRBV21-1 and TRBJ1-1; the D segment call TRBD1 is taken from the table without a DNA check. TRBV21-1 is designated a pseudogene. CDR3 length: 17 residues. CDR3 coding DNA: TGTGCCAGCAGCAAACCCTACCTCTACAGGGGGAGGACTGAAGCTTTCTTT. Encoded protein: CASSKPYLYRGRTEAFF.

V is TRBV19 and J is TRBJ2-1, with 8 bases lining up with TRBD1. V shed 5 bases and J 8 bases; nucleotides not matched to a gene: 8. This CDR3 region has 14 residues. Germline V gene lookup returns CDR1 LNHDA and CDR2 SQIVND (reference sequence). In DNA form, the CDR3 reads TGTGCCAGTAGTCCCCGGGACAGGCGGGATGAGCAGTTCTTC. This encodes CASSPRDRRDEQFF.

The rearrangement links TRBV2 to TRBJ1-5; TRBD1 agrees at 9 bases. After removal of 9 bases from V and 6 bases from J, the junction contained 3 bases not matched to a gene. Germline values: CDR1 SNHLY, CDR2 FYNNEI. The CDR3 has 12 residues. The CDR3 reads CASGQGSQPQHF. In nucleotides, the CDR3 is TGTGCCAGTGGACAGGGGAGTCAGCCCCAGCATTTT.

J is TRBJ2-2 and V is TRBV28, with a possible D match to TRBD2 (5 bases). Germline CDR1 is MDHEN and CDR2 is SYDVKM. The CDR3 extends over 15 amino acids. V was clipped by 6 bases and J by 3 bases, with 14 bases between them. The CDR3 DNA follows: TGTGCCAGCAGCGATATCGGGGTTGACACCGGGGAGCTGTTTTTT. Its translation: CASSDIGVDTGELFF.

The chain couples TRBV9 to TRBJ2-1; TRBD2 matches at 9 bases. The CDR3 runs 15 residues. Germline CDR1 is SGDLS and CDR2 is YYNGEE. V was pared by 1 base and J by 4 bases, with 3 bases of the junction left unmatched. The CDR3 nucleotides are TGTGCCAGCAGCGTATTAGCGGGGGAATACAATGAGCAGTTCTTC. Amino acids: CASSVLAGEYNEQFF.

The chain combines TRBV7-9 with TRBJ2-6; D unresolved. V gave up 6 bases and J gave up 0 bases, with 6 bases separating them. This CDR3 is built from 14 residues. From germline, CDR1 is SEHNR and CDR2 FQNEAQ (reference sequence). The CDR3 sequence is CASSISSGANVLTF. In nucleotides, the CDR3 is TGTGCCAGCAGTATCAGCTCTGGGGCCAACGTCCTGACTTTC. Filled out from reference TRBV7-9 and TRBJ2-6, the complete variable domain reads DTGVSQNPRHKITKRGQNVTFRCDPISEHNRLYWYRQTLGQGPEFLTYFQNEAQLEKSRLLSDRFSAERPKGSFSTLEIQRTEQGDSAMYLCASSISSGANVLTFGAGSRLTVL.

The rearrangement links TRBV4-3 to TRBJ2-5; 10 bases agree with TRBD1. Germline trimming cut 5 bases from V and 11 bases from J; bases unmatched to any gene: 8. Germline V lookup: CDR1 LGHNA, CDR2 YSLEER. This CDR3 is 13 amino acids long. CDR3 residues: CASSIAPGQGQYF. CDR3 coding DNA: TGCGCCAGCAGCATAGCGCCGGGACAGGGGCAGTACTTC.

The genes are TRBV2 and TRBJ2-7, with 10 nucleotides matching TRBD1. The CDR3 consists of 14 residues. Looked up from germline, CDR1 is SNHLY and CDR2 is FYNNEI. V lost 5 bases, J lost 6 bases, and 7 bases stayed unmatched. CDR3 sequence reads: CASSLPGQGIEQYF. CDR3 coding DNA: TGTGCCAGCAGTCTACCGGGACAGGGGATCGAGCAGTACTTC.

The CDR3 loop reads CASSENIGLAGEYEQYF. The CDR3 nucleotides are TGTGCCAGCAGTGAGAACATCGGACTAGCGGGAGAGTACGAGCAGTACTTC. The rearrangement uses TRBV2 and TRBJ2-7, with TRBD2 matching 13 bases. The CDR3 loop spans 17 amino acids. The junction had 9 bases not matched to a gene; V was cut back by 3 bases and J by 4 bases. CDR1 is SNHLY and CDR2 is FYNNEI in the germline V gene.

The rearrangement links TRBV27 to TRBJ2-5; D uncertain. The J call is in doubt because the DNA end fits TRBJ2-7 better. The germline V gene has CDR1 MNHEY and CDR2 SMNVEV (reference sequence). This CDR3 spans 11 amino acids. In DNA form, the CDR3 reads TGTGCCAGCAGTGCCGGTTACGAGCAGTACTTC. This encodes CASSAGYEQYF.

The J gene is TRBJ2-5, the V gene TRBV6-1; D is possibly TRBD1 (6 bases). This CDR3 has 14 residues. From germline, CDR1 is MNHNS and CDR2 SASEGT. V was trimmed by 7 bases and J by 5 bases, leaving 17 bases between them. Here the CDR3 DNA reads TGTGCCAGCACCGGGTCAGGGGCTGGGGAGACCCAGTACTTC. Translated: CASTGSGAGETQYF.

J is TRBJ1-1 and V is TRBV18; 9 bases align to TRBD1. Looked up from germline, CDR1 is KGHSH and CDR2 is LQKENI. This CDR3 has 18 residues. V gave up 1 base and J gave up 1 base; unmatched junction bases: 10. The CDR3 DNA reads TGTGCCAGCTCACCACTAACCCCGGGACAGGGTCAGAACACTGAAGCTTTCTTT. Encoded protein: CASSPLTPGQGQNTEAFF.

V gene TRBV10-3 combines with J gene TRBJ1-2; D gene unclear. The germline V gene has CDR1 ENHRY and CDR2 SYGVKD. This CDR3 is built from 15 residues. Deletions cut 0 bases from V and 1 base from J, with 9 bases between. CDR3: CAISESAGNNYGYTF. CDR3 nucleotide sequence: TGTGCCATCAGTGAGTCGGCAGGCAATAACTATGGCTACACCTTC.

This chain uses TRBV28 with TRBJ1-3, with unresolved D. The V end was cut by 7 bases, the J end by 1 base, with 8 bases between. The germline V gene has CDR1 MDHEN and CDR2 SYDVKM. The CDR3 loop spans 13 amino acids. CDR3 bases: TGTGCCAGCATCCGTTCTTCTGGAAACACCATATATTTT. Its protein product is CASIRSSGNTIYF. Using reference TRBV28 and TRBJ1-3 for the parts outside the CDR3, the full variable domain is DVKVTQSSRYLVKRTGEKVFLECVQDMDHENMFWYRQDPGLGLRLIYFSYDVKMKEKGDIPEGYSVSREKKERFSLILESASTNQTSMYLCASIRSSGNTIYFGEGSWLTVV.

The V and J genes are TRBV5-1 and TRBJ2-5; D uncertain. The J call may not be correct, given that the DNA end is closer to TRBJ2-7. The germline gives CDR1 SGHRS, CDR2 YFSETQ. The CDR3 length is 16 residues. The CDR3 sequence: CASSLAPGGSSYEQYF. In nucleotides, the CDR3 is TGCGCCAGCAGCTTGGCTCCGGGTGGATCCTCCTACGAGCAGTACTTC.

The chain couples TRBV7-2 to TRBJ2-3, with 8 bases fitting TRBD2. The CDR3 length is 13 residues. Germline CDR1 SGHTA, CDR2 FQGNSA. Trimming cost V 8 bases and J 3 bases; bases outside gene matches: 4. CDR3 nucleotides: TGTGCCAGCGGGACTAGTATGACAGATACGCAGTATTTT. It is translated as CASGTSMTDTQYF.